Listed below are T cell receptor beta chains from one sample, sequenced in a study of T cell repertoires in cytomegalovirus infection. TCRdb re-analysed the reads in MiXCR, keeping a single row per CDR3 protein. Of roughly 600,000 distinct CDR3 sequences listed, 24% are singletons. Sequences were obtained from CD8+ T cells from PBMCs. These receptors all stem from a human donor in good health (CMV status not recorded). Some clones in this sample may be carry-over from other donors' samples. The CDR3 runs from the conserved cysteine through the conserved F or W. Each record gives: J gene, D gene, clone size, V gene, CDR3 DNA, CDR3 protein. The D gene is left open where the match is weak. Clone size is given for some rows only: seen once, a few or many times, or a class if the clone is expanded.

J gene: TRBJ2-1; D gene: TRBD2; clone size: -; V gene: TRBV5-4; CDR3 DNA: TGTGCCAGCAGTATGACTAGCGGGGGGGCTTATAATGAGCAGTTCTTC; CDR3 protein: CASSMTSGGAYNEQFF
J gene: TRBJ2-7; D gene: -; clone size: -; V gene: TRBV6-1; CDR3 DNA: TGTGCCAGCAGACAAAACGGGCTAACCCAGGACAAGCAGTACTTC; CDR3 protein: CASRQNGLTQDKQYF
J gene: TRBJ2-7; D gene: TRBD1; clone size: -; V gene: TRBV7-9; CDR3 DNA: TGTGCCAGCAGCCCCCGGGACAGGCCAAGCTACGAGCAGTACTTC; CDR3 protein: CASSPRDRPSYEQYF
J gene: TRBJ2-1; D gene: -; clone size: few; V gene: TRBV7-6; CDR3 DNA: TGTGCCAGCAGCTTATTCGGCGGGGACAATGAGCAGTTCTTC; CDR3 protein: CASSLFGGDNEQFF
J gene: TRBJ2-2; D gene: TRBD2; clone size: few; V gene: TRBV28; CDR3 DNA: TGTGCCAGCAGCCCCGGACTAGAGAACACCGGGGAGCTGTTTTTT; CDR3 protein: CASSPGLENTGELFF
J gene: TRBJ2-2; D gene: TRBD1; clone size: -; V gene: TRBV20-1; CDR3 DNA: TGCAGCGCTATACAGGGGGGGAACACCGGGGAGCTGTTTTTT; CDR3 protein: CSAIQGGNTGELFF
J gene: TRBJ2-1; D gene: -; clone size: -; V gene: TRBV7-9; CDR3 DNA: TGTGCCAGCAGTCCCCCGGGCGGCGCCTCCTACAATGAGCAGTTCTTC; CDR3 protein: CASSPPGGASYNEQFF
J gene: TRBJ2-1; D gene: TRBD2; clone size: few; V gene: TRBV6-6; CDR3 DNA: TGTGCCAGCAGTTACTCTTGGGCGGGAGGGCCTTCCAATGAGCAGTTCTTC; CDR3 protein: CASSYSWAGGPSNEQFF
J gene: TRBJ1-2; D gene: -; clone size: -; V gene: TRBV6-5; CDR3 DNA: TGTGCCAGCAGTACCCCCGAACAGGTTGGCGGCTACACCTTC; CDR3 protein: CASSTPEQVGGYTF
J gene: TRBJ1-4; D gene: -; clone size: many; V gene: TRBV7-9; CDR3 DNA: TGTGCCAGCATGGGGTTTCCTAATGAAAAACTGTTTTTT; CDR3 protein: CASMGFPNEKLFF
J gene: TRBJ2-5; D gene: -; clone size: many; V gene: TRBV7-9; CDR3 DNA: TGTGCCAGCAGCTTAAGGGTAGAGACCCAGTACTTC; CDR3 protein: CASSLRVETQYF
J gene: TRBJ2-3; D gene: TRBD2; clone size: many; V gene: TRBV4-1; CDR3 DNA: TGCGCCAGCAGCCAGGAGGGACTAGCGGGGGGCCGGGCAGATACGCAGTATTTT; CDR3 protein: CASSQEGLAGGRADTQYF
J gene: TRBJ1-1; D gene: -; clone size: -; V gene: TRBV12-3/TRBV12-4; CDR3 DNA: TGTGCCAGCAGCCACGAAGGGCGTTGGGGTGGAAGCACTGAAGCTTTCTTT; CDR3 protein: CASSHEGRWGGSTEAFF
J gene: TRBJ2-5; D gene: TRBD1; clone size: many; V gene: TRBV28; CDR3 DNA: TGTGCCAGCAGTAAACGGGACAGGGGGCGCGGGGAGACCCAGTACTTC; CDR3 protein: CASSKRDRGRGETQYF
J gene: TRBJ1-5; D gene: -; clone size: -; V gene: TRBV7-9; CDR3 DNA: TGTGCCAGCAGCTTAGAGGGCCGACTGCCCCAGCATTTT; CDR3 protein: CASSLEGRLPQHF
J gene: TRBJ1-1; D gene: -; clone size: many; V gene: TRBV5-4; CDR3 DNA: TGTGCCAGCAGCTTAGGGGTTATCAGCACTGAAGCTTTCTTT; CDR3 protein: CASSLGVISTEAFF
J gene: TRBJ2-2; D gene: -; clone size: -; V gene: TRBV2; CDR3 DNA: TGTGCCAGCATCGAGGGACCCGGGGAGCTGTTTTTT; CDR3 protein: CASIEGPGELFF
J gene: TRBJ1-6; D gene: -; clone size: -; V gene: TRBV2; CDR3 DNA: TGTGCCAGCGCAATTGGTCATGACTTTTATAATTCACCCCTCCACTTT; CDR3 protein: CASAIGHDFYNSPLHF
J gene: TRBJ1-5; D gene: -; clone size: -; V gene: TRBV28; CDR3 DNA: TGTGCCAGCAGTGGAGGACAGATTTATAGCAATCAGCCCCAGCATTTT; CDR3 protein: CASSGGQIYSNQPQHF
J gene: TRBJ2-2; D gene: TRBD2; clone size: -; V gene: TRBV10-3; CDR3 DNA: TGTGCCATCAGTGATTCGGAGCGGGGCGACACCGGGGAGCTGTTTTTT; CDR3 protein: CAISDSERGDTGELFF
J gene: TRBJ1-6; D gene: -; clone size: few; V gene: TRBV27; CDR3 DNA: TGTGCCAGCAGTTTCGGCAGCTATAATTCACCCCTCCACTTT; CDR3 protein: CASSFGSYNSPLHF
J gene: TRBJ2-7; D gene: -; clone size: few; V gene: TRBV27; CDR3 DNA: TGTGCCAGCAGTTTATCCCTATCCTACGAGCAGTACTTC; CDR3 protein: CASSLSLSYEQYF
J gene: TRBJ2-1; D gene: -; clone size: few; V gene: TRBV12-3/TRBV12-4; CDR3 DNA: TGTGCCAGCAGTTTCGCTCGGGACTTTAGCTCCTACAATGAGCAGTTCTTC; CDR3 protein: CASSFARDFSSYNEQFF
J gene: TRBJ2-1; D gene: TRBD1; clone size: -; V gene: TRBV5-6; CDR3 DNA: TGTGCCAGCAGCGTATTACCGGGACAGGGTCCACATGAGCAGTTCTTC; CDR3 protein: CASSVLPGQGPHEQFF
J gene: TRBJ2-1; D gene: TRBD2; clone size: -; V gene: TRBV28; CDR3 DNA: TGTGCCAGCAGTTTAGGAAGCGGGGGTTTCGCAAACTCCTACAATGAGCAGTTCTTC; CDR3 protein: CASSLGSGGFANSYNEQFF
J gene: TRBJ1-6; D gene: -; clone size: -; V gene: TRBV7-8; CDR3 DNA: TGTGCCAGCAGCATCCGGACAGCGGTTAATTCACCCCTCCACTTT; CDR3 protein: CASSIRTAVNSPLHF
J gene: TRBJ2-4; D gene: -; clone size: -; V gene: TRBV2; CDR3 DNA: TGTGCCAGCAGTGGGGGTGCGAGCTGGGAAAACATTCAGTACTTC; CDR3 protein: CASSGGASWENIQYF
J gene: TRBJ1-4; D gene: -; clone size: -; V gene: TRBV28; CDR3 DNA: TGTGCCAGCAGTTTGAGGGCCGCAACTAATGAAAAACTGTTTTTT; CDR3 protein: CASSLRAATNEKLFF
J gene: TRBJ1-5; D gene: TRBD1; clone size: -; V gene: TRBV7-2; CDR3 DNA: TGTGCCAGCAGCTTAGGTCACAGGGGGAGCTTTCCCCAGCATTTT; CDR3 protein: CASSLGHRGSFPQHF
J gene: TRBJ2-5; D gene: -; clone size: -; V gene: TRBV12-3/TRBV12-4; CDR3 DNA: TGTGCCAACAGTTTGGAAGTTCAAGAGACCCAGTACTTC; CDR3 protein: CANSLEVQETQYF
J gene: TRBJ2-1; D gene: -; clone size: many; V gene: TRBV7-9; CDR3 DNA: TGTGCCAGCAGCCCAAACGGGGGCACTATGTACAATGAGCAGTTCTTC; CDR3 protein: CASSPNGGTMYNEQFF
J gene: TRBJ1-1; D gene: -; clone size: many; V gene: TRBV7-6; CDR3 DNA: TGTGCCAGCAGCGCACGCCCAGGGAAGGAAGCTTTCTTT; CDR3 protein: CASSARPGKEAFF
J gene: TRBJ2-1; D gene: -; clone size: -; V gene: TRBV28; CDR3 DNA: TGTGCCAGCAGTCCCCTACAGGGCCGTCATGCGAATGAGCAGTTCTTC; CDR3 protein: CASSPLQGRHANEQFF
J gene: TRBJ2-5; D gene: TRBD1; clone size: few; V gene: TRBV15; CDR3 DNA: TGTGCCACCAGCAGAGATGAGTGGCCCGGGACAGGGGAAGAGACCCAGTACTTC; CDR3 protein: CATSRDEWPGTGEETQYF
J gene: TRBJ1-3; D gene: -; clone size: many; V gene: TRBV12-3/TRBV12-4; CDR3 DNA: TGTGCCAGCAGTTTCCGAGGGACGGCAAACACCATATATTTT; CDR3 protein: CASSFRGTANTIYF
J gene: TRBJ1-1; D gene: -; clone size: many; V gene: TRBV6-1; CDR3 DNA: TGTGCCAGCAGTAATCAGGGTTACATGAACACTGAAGCTTTCTTT; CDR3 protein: CASSNQGYMNTEAFF
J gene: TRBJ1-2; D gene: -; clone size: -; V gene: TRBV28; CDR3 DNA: TGTGCCAGCAGTTTAGACGAGGGCTCTGGCTACACCTTC; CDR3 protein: CASSLDEGSGYTF
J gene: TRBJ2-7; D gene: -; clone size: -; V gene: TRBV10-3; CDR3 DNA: TGTGCCATCAGTTGGCAGCCCTACGAGCAGTACTTC; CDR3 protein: CAISWQPYEQYF
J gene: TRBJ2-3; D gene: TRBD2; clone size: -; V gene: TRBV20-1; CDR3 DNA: TGCAGTGCGTCGGTCAGCGGGGGGGCTGATACGCAGTATTTT; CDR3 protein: CSASVSGGADTQYF
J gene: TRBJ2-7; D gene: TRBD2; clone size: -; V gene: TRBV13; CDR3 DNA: TGTGCCAGCAGCGTTAGCGGGGAGCAGTACTTC; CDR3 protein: CASSVSGEQYF
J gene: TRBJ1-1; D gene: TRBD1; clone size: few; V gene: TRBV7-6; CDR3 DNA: TGTGCCAGCACCTTCGTGGGACAGGGCCACTCGAACACTGAAGCTTTCTTT; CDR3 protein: CASTFVGQGHSNTEAFF
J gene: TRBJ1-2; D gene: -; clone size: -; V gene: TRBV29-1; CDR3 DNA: TGCAGCCCGATGCCCGGGAACACCTTC; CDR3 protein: CSPMPGNTF
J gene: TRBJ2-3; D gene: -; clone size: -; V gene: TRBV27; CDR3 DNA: TGTGCCAGCATCCCGGCCTCCTACGGGACAGATACGCAGTATTTT; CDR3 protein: CASIPASYGTDTQYF
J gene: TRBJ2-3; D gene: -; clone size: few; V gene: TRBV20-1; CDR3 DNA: TGCAGTGCTACCAATCGAGAAGAGGGGGGAGGTACGCAGTATTTT; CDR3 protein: CSATNREEGGGTQYF
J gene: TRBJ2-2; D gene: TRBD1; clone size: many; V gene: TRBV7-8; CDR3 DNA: TGTGCCACCCCCGTGACAGGGGGCTTTATCGGGGAGCTGTTTTTT; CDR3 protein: CATPVTGGFIGELFF
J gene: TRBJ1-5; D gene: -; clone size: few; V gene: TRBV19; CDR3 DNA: TGTGCCAGTAGTCGGAGATCTCCGCCTGAGGGGCCCCAGCATTTT; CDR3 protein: CASSRRSPPEGPQHF
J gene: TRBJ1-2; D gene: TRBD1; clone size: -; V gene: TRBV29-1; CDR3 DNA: TGCAGCGTACAGGGGAGGTATGGCTACACCTTC; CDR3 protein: CSVQGRYGYTF
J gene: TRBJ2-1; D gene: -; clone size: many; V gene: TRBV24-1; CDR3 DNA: TGTGCCACCAGTGATCCCCGAACAGCTAGCTCCTACAATGAGCAGTTCTTC; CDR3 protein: CATSDPRTASSYNEQFF
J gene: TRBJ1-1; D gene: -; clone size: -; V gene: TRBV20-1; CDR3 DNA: TGCAGTGCTAGAGATAGTCTCGGGGCTACTGAAGCTTTCTTT; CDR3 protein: CSARDSLGATEAFF
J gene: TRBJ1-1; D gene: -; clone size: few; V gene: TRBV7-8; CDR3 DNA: TGTGCCAGCAGCTTAATGGGGGCAGGCGGGAACACTGAAGCTTTCTTT; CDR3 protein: CASSLMGAGGNTEAFF
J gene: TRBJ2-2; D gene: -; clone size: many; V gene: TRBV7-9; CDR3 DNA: TGTGCCAGCAGCCCCGTCTACCTGAACACCGGGGAGCTGTTTTTT; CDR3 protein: CASSPVYLNTGELFF
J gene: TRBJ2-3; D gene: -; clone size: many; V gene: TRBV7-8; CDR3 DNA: TGTGCCAGCAGCTTATTGGCTCGGGCAGATACGCAGTATTTT; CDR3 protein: CASSLLARADTQYF
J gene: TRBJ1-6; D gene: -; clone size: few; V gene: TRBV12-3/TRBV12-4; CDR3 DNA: TGTGCCAGCAGCGAGGACATCCGTAGGAGAAATTCACCCCTCCACTTT; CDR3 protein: CASSEDIRRRNSPLHF
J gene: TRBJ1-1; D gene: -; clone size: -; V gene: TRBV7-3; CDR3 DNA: TGTGCCAGCAGCCCGGACAGTCTCACTGAAGCTTTCTTT; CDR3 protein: CASSPDSLTEAFF
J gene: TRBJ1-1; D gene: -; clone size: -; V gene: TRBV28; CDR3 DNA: TGTGCCAGCAGTTTCTTCGGGGCGCCGGGTACGGCTTTCTTT; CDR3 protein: CASSFFGAPGTAFF